Listed below are T cell receptor beta chains from one sample, sequenced in a study of cytomegalovirus exposure and HLA in healthy donors. Here immunoSEQ multiplex PCR was the method, and the copy in TCRdb shows in-frame clones only, minus some. The sample has approximately 96,000 clones. Sequencing was carried out using PBMCs. The origin of the receptors is a girl aged 5-17 years in good health and CMV-seropositive. Both conserved end residues are part of each CDR3. The order of the fields is V gene, D gene, J gene, CDR3 DNA, CDR3 protein. D genes are given only for firm matches.

v_call: TRBV5-6; d_call: .; j_call: TRBJ1-2; cdr3_nt: TGTGCCAGCAGCCTCGTGACAGGTGGATATGGCTACACCTTC; cdr3_aa: CASSLVTGGYGYTF
v_call: TRBV2; d_call: .; j_call: TRBJ2-7; cdr3_nt: TGTGCCAGCAGACGGACGGAGGGTTCGAACGAGCAGTACTTC; cdr3_aa: CASRRTEGSNEQYF
v_call: TRBV7-6; d_call: .; j_call: TRBJ2-7; cdr3_nt: TGTGCCAGCAGCTTAGAGAGCCCCTACGAGCAGTACTTC; cdr3_aa: CASSLESPYEQYF
v_call: TRBV4-3; d_call: TRBD2; j_call: TRBJ2-1; cdr3_nt: TGCGCCAGCAGCACCCGGAGTAGCGGGGGCGCCGGCTACAATGAGCAGTTCTTC; cdr3_aa: CASSTRSSGGAGYNEQFF
v_call: TRBV5-4; d_call: TRBD1; j_call: TRBJ1-2; cdr3_nt: TGTGCCAGCAGCGTAGGACAGGGGGTGGACTATGGCTACACCTTC; cdr3_aa: CASSVGQGVDYGYTF
v_call: TRBV4-3; d_call: TRBD2; j_call: TRBJ2-3; cdr3_nt: TGCGCCAGCAGCCAGCTCACGGGGGGTCCCGATTTTACTAGCACAGATACGCAGTATTTT; cdr3_aa: CASSQLTGGPDFTSTDTQYF
v_call: TRBV7-2; d_call: .; j_call: TRBJ2-5; cdr3_nt: TGTGCCAGCAGCCGCGTACAGGGATATGAGACCCAGTACTTC; cdr3_aa: CASSRVQGYETQYF
v_call: TRBV29-1; d_call: TRBD1; j_call: TRBJ2-5; cdr3_nt: TGCAGCGTTGGGGGAGGGGGACAGGGCGCCGAGACCCAGTACTTC; cdr3_aa: CSVGGGGQGAETQYF
v_call: TRBV2; d_call: .; j_call: TRBJ1-5; cdr3_nt: TGTGCCAGCAGTGACCGGGGGGGTGACAATCAGCCCCAGCATTTT; cdr3_aa: CASSDRGGDNQPQHF
v_call: TRBV4-2; d_call: TRBD1; j_call: TRBJ1-2; cdr3_nt: TGTGCCAGCAGCCAAGATAAGGGGGCAGTCTATGGCTACACCTTC; cdr3_aa: CASSQDKGAVYGYTF
v_call: TRBV2; d_call: TRBD1; j_call: TRBJ2-2; cdr3_nt: TGTGCCAGCTCCGGGACAGCAAACACCGGGGAGCTGTTTTTT; cdr3_aa: CASSGTANTGELFF
v_call: TRBV25-1; d_call: .; j_call: TRBJ1-1; cdr3_nt: TGTGCCAGCAGTGCGGGGATGGCGAAGAACACTGAAGCTTTCTTT; cdr3_aa: CASSAGMAKNTEAFF
v_call: TRBV29-1; d_call: TRBD1; j_call: TRBJ1-2; cdr3_nt: TGCAGCGCCGAACGCGACAGGGCCGCTTACGGCTACACCTTC; cdr3_aa: CSAERDRAAYGYTF
v_call: TRBV7-2; d_call: .; j_call: TRBJ1-2; cdr3_nt: TGTGCCAGCAGTGGACTAATAGGGGATGGGTACACCTTC; cdr3_aa: CASSGLIGDGYTF
v_call: TRBV4-2; d_call: .; j_call: TRBJ2-3; cdr3_nt: TGTGCCAGCAGCCAAGGCCCGGAGGTCACAGATACGCAGTATTTT; cdr3_aa: CASSQGPEVTDTQYF
v_call: TRBV19; d_call: TRBD1; j_call: TRBJ1-2; cdr3_nt: TGTGCCAGTAGTATCGCGACAGGGCCTAACTATGGCTACACCTTC; cdr3_aa: CASSIATGPNYGYTF
v_call: TRBV11-2; d_call: TRBD2; j_call: TRBJ2-5; cdr3_nt: TGTGCCAGCAGCCAATTCGGGGGGGGTAGAGGCAGAGAGACCCAGTACTTC; cdr3_aa: CASSQFGGGRGRETQYF
v_call: TRBV13; d_call: .; j_call: TRBJ1-5; cdr3_nt: TGTGCCAGCAGCTTCCCACAGGTCCGTGAAAATCAGCCCCAGCATTTT; cdr3_aa: CASSFPQVRENQPQHF
v_call: TRBV7-2; d_call: TRBD2; j_call: TRBJ2-7; cdr3_nt: TGTGCCAGCAGCTCTCTAGCGGGGGGGAGCGAGCAGTACTTC; cdr3_aa: CASSSLAGGSEQYF
v_call: TRBV30; d_call: .; j_call: TRBJ1-6; cdr3_nt: TGTGCCTGGAGTGTACCCGGAGACTCCTATAATTCACCCCTCCACTTT; cdr3_aa: CAWSVPGDSYNSPLHF
v_call: TRBV6-5; d_call: TRBD2; j_call: TRBJ2-1; cdr3_nt: TGTGCCAGCAGTTACGTTTGGACTAGCGGGAACAATGAGCAGTTCTTC; cdr3_aa: CASSYVWTSGNNEQFF
v_call: TRBV7-2; d_call: TRBD1; j_call: TRBJ1-1; cdr3_nt: TGTGCCAGCAGCCGAGGCGGGACAGGGAACACTGAAGCTTTCTTT; cdr3_aa: CASSRGGTGNTEAFF
v_call: TRBV13; d_call: .; j_call: TRBJ2-5; cdr3_nt: TGTGCCAGCAGCTTTGCAGGTGACCAAGAGACCCAGTACTTC; cdr3_aa: CASSFAGDQETQYF
v_call: TRBV6-6; d_call: TRBD1; j_call: TRBJ1-2; cdr3_nt: TGTGCCAGCAGTTTCGCCTCGGGGACAGGGCAGGATGGCTACACCTTC; cdr3_aa: CASSFASGTGQDGYTF
v_call: TRBV7-8; d_call: TRBD1; j_call: TRBJ2-1; cdr3_nt: TGTGCCAGCAGCTTCCGGGACAGGGAGATCAATGAGCAGTTCTTC; cdr3_aa: CASSFRDREINEQFF
v_call: TRBV5-5; d_call: TRBD1; j_call: TRBJ2-7; cdr3_nt: TGTGCCAGCAGCTGGGAGACAGGGTGGGTGCAGGACGAGCAGTACTTC; cdr3_aa: CASSWETGWVQDEQYF
v_call: TRBV6-6; d_call: .; j_call: TRBJ1-6; cdr3_nt: TGTGCCAGCAGTTACGGTCCGGGAGGAAGGAATTCACCCCTCCACTTT; cdr3_aa: CASSYGPGGRNSPLHF
v_call: TRBV7-9; d_call: .; j_call: TRBJ1-2; cdr3_nt: TGTGCCAGCAGCTTAGCCATGGGGCGAGAAGACTATGGCTACACCTTC; cdr3_aa: CASSLAMGREDYGYTF
v_call: TRBV7-9; d_call: TRBD1; j_call: TRBJ2-7; cdr3_nt: TGTGCCAGCAGCTTTCCGACAGGGGGGGGTTCCGAGCAGTACTTC; cdr3_aa: CASSFPTGGGSEQYF
v_call: TRBV28; d_call: TRBD1; j_call: TRBJ1-6; cdr3_nt: TGTGCCAGCAGTTTAGTGACAGGGTGGGGATCCTATAATTCACCCCTCCACTTT; cdr3_aa: CASSLVTGWGSYNSPLHF
v_call: TRBV19; d_call: .; j_call: TRBJ1-5; cdr3_nt: TGTGCCAGTAGTATACTAGCGGGTCCGGGCAGTTACAATCAGCCCCAGCATTTT; cdr3_aa: CASSILAGPGSYNQPQHF
v_call: TRBV7-9; d_call: TRBD2; j_call: TRBJ2-5; cdr3_nt: TGTGCCAGCGGCGGGACTAGCGGTGAGACCCAGTACTTC; cdr3_aa: CASGGTSGETQYF
v_call: TRBV4-1; d_call: TRBD1; j_call: TRBJ1-2; cdr3_nt: TGCGCCAGCAGCCAACCCGATAACTCGATCCGGGACAGGGGGCTTCGTGGCTACACCTTC; cdr3_aa: CASSQPDNSIRDRGLRGYTF
v_call: TRBV7-9; d_call: TRBD2; j_call: TRBJ2-2; cdr3_nt: TGTGCCAGCAACCCGCCCTTAGCGGGGGGCTCCACCGGGGAGCTGTTTTTT; cdr3_aa: CASNPPLAGGSTGELFF
v_call: TRBV7-3; d_call: .; j_call: TRBJ1-1; cdr3_nt: TGTGCCAGCAGCTTAATGTCCTATCTCACTGAAGCTTTCTTT; cdr3_aa: CASSLMSYLTEAFF
v_call: TRBV4-1; d_call: .; j_call: TRBJ1-4; cdr3_nt: TGCGCCAGCAGCCAAGAACAGGAAGCTAATGAAAAACTGTTTTTT; cdr3_aa: CASSQEQEANEKLFF
v_call: TRBV18; d_call: .; j_call: TRBJ1-3; cdr3_nt: TGTGCCAGCTCACCCGACATCGGAACGTCCTCCGGAAACACCATATATTTT; cdr3_aa: CASSPDIGTSSGNTIYF
v_call: TRBV2; d_call: TRBD1; j_call: TRBJ2-7; cdr3_nt: TGTGCCAGCAGTGAATCTAAGAGAGGGGGCTCCGAGCAGTACTTC; cdr3_aa: CASSESKRGGSEQYF
v_call: TRBV9; d_call: TRBD1; j_call: TRBJ2-1; cdr3_nt: TGTGCCAGCAGTTCGGGTGGGACAGGGCGGAATGAGCAGTTCTTC; cdr3_aa: CASSSGGTGRNEQFF
v_call: TRBV19; d_call: .; j_call: TRBJ2-5; cdr3_nt: TGTGCCAGTAGCAGGGGAGGGGGGGTGAGTGTTGGGGAGACCCAGTACTTC; cdr3_aa: CASSRGGGVSVGETQYF
v_call: TRBV6-5; d_call: TRBD1; j_call: TRBJ2-5; cdr3_nt: TGTGCCGTCGGACAGGGGGCATGGGGCGAGACCCAGTACTTC; cdr3_aa: CAVGQGAWGETQYF
v_call: TRBV5-1; d_call: .; j_call: TRBJ2-2; cdr3_nt: TGCGCCAGCAGCCCGTGGGCTAGCTCCGGGGAGCTGTTTTTT; cdr3_aa: CASSPWASSGELFF
v_call: TRBV6-1; d_call: TRBD2; j_call: TRBJ2-5; cdr3_nt: TGTGCCAGCGCTCGAACTAGCGGGGGGGATCAGACCCAGTACTTC; cdr3_aa: CASARTSGGDQTQYF
v_call: TRBV19; d_call: .; j_call: TRBJ1-2; cdr3_nt: TGTGCCACACAACAGGGCTGGTATGGCTACACCTTC; cdr3_aa: CATQQGWYGYTF
v_call: TRBV13; d_call: TRBD2; j_call: TRBJ2-5; cdr3_nt: TGTGCCAGCAGCCGGACTAGCGGGGAAAAAGAGACCCAGTACTTC; cdr3_aa: CASSRTSGEKETQYF
v_call: TRBV19; d_call: .; j_call: TRBJ2-2; cdr3_nt: TGTGCCAGTAGTAACTCGGGGGAAATTAACACCGGGGAGCTGTTTTTT; cdr3_aa: CASSNSGEINTGELFF
v_call: TRBV5-1; d_call: .; j_call: TRBJ2-2; cdr3_nt: TGCGCCAGCAGCTTGCCCAATCCCCACAGCACCGGGGAGCTGTTTTTT; cdr3_aa: CASSLPNPHSTGELFF
v_call: TRBV6-4; d_call: .; j_call: TRBJ1-2; cdr3_nt: TGTGCCAGCAGTGATGGCAGACTTGTAACCTTC; cdr3_aa: CASSDGRLVTF
v_call: TRBV5-1; d_call: TRBD1; j_call: TRBJ1-1; cdr3_nt: TGCGCCAGCAGCTTTACCGGGACAGGGGACACTGAAGCTTTCTTT; cdr3_aa: CASSFTGTGDTEAFF
v_call: TRBV7-2; d_call: TRBD1; j_call: TRBJ2-7; cdr3_nt: TGTGCCAGCAGCGAAGACAGGGAAATTACCTACGAGCAGTACTTC; cdr3_aa: CASSEDREITYEQYF
v_call: TRBV19; d_call: .; j_call: TRBJ2-5; cdr3_nt: TGTGCCAGTACCGAGACTGCCACAAGGGAGACCCAGTACTTC; cdr3_aa: CASTETATRETQYF
v_call: TRBV9; d_call: .; j_call: TRBJ2-3; cdr3_nt: TGTGCCAGCAGCGACAGGGTAAGGACAGATACGCAGTATTTT; cdr3_aa: CASSDRVRTDTQYF
v_call: TRBV6-1; d_call: TRBD1; j_call: TRBJ2-7; cdr3_nt: TGTGCCAGCGCTCGGGACAGCCGCTACGAGCAGTACTTC; cdr3_aa: CASARDSRYEQYF
v_call: TRBV30; d_call: .; j_call: TRBJ1-1; cdr3_nt: TGTGCCTACATAAGGAGTACGGGCACTGAAGCTTTCTTT; cdr3_aa: CAYIRSTGTEAFF
v_call: TRBV6-6; d_call: .; j_call: TRBJ2-2; cdr3_nt: TGTGCCAGCAGTGCGGGGACCGGGGAGCTGTTTTTT; cdr3_aa: CASSAGTGELFF
v_call: TRBV19; d_call: TRBD2; j_call: TRBJ2-5; cdr3_nt: TGTGCCAGTAGTAGAGGACTAGCTAAAGAGACCCAGTACTTC; cdr3_aa: CASSRGLAKETQYF
v_call: TRBV10-3; d_call: .; j_call: TRBJ1-6; cdr3_nt: TGTGCCATCAGCAGGGAAGATAATTCACCCCTCCACTTT; cdr3_aa: CAISREDNSPLHF
v_call: TRBV6-5; d_call: .; j_call: TRBJ1-2; cdr3_nt: TGTGCCAGCAGTTACTCGATGAAACGGGTTGGATATGGCTACACCTTC; cdr3_aa: CASSYSMKRVGYGYTF
v_call: TRBV5-1; d_call: .; j_call: TRBJ1-3; cdr3_nt: TGCGCCAGCAGCCAGGGGTCCTCTGGAAACACCATATATTTT; cdr3_aa: CASSQGSSGNTIYF
v_call: TRBV6-5; d_call: .; j_call: TRBJ1-6; cdr3_nt: TGTGCCAGCAGTTATACAGCCAATTCACCCCTACACTTT; cdr3_aa: CASSYTANSPLHF